These 8 T cell receptor beta chains originate from one sample sequenced in a study of T cell changes during pregnancy in multiple sclerosis. The repertoire was sequenced with immunoSEQ multiplex PCR; TCRdb's copy has only in-frame clones and lacks some. The table shows tens of thousands of clones, with 70% to 90% occurring only once. Sequencing was performed on peripheral blood, taken in the first trimester of pregnancy. The receptors here all came from a female donor in good health, enrolled as a control in a pregnancy study.

In this sample, this clone turned up once. This chain links TRBV2 with TRBJ1-5; 9 bases map to TRBD1. The CDR3 runs to 16 residues. J lost 4 bases, V lost 6 bases, and 10 bases had no gene match. CDR1 SNHLY and CDR2 FYNNEI come from the germline V gene. Written as DNA, the CDR3 is TGTGCCAGCAGCGAGAGGTGGGGACAGGGTAATCAGCCCCAGCATTTT. Translation gives CASSERWGQGNQPQHF. Full variable domain (outside the CDR3, taken from reference TRBV2 and TRBJ1-5): EPEVTQTPSHQVTQMGQEVILRCVPISNHLYFYWYRQILGQKVEFLVSFYNNEISEKSEIFDDQFSVERPDGSNFTLKIRSTKLEDSAMYFCASSERWGQGNQPQHFGDGTRLSIL.

This chain uses TRBV11-2 with TRBJ2-1; 10 bases are shared with TRBD2. There are 15 residues in the CDR3. The ends lost 6 bases at V and 6 bases at J; junction bases unmatched: 8. CDR1 is SGHAT, CDR2 FQNNGV, per germline. Written as DNA, the CDR3 is TGTGCCAGCAGTCGTCTAGCGGGGGACAGCAATGAGCAGTTCTTC. It yields the protein CASSRLAGDSNEQFF.

The gene calls are TRBV19 and TRBJ2-2; TRBD2 matches at 9 bases. CDR3 length equals 16 residues. J was trimmed by 1 base and V by 5 bases; bases with no gene match: 5. CDR1 LNHDA and CDR2 SQIVND come from the germline V gene (reference sequence). The CDR3 is CASSLSGGLNTGELFF. CDR3 DNA: TGTGCCAGTAGTTTGAGCGGGGGGTTGAACACCGGGGAGCTGTTTTTT.

This chain links TRBV19 with TRBJ1-1, with no clear D. The germline gives CDR1 LNHDA, CDR2 SQIVND (reference sequence). This CDR3 is 12 amino acids long. Trimming removed 4 bases from V and 1 base from J, with 4 bases in between. The CDR3 DNA reads as TGTGCCAGTAGTAAGCCGAACACTGAAGCTTTCTTT. Amino acid sequence: CASSKPNTEAFF.

The chain recombines TRBV13 with TRBJ1-2, with TRBD1 matching over 9 bases. V lost 0 bases and J lost 4; bases outside the gene matches: 9. The CDR3 runs 17 residues. Per germline, CDR1 PRHDT and CDR2 FYEKMQ (reference sequence). The CDR3 DNA is TGTGCCAGCAGCTTAGGCCCCTCACAGGGGGCTATCTATGGCTACACCTTC. It is translated as CASSLGPSQGAIYGYTF.

The CDR3 region is CASSLGGVGTGDIQYF. CDR3 in DNA: TGTGCCAGCAGCTTAGGTGGTGTGGGGACAGGGGACATTCAGTACTTC. The chain has TRBV7-2 and TRBJ2-4, with TRBD1 matching 10 bases. Germline values: CDR1 SGHTA, CDR2 FQGNSA. V lost 1 base and J lost 8; bases outside the gene matches: 8. CDR3 length: 16 residues.

This chain links TRBV19 with TRBJ2-5, with TRBD2 matching 12 bases. V lost 7 bases, J lost 2 bases, and 11 bases stayed unmatched. CDR3 size: 17 residues. The germline V gene has CDR1 LNHDA and CDR2 SQIVND (reference sequence). The CDR3 sequence: CASTKIGLAGGQETQYF. The CDR3 region has the DNA TGTGCCAGTACAAAAATCGGGCTAGCGGGGGGGCAAGAGACCCAGTACTTC.

This clone was found a few times. This chain connects TRBV7-9 to TRBJ2-7, with TRBD1 identical over 12 bases. The germline CDR1 and CDR2 sequences are SEHNR and FQNEAQ (reference sequence). J lost 5 bases, V lost 6 bases, and 11 bases had no gene match. The CDR3 contains 16 residues. CDR3 region: CASSYATGTGGDEQYF. Here the CDR3 DNA reads TGTGCCAGCAGTTACGCTACCGGGACAGGGGGCGACGAGCAGTACTTC.